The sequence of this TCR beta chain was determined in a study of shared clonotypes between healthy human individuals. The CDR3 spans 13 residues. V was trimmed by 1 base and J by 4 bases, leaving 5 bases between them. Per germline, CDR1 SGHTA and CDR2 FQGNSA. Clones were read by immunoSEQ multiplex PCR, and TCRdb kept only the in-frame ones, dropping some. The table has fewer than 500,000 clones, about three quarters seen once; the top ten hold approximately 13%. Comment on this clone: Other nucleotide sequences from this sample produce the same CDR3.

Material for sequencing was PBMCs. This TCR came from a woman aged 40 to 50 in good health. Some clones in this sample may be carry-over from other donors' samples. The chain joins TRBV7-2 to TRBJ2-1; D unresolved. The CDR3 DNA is TGTGCCAGCAGCTTAGTAGGGTACAATGAGCAGTTCTTC. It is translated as CASSLVGYNEQFF.